This is a list of T cell receptor beta chains from one sample in a study of cytotoxic CD8 clonotypes in ibrutinib-treated CLL. Here immunoSEQ multiplex PCR was the method, and the copy in TCRdb shows in-frame clones only, minus some. The sample holds about 140,000 clones, less than 95% seen once. The sequenced sample was PBMCs, obtained after 12 months of ibrutinib treatment. The source is a human donor with chronic lymphocytic leukemia. Each CDR3 is given with its conserved first and last residue. D genes are given only for firm matches. Size tells how often a clone was seen (once, few, many) or the class of an expanded clone, and some rows leave it out.

. | TRBJ2-7 | TRBV29-1 | . | TGCAGCGTTGATGGGACCGCTCCCCGCACGGGCACGTCGGCCCCGGGCTACGAGCAGTACTTC | CSVDGTAPRTGTSAPGYEQYF
. | TRBJ2-7 | TRBV25-1 | . | TGTGCCAGCAGCTCGGGATACGAGCAGTACTTC | CASSSGYEQYF
. | TRBJ2-7 | TRBV10-3 | . | TGTGCCATCAGTGTTACAGACTCCTACGAGCAGTACTTC | CAISVTDSYEQYF
TRBD1 | TRBJ1-2 | TRBV7-3 | few | TGTGCCAGCAGCTCCGGGACAGATGGGATGGGCTACACCTTC | CASSSGTDGMGYTF
. | TRBJ2-4 | TRBV10-3 | . | TGTGCCATCAGTCCCGGACACATACTAGCCAAAAACATTCAGTACTTC | CAISPGHILAKNIQYF
. | TRBJ1-2 | TRBV7-3 | . | TGTGCCAGCAGCTTAGGGGGGAACTATGGCTACACCTTC | CASSLGGNYGYTF
TRBD2 | TRBJ2-5 | TRBV11-3 | . | TGTGCCAGCAGCTCGGGACTACAAGAGACCCAGTACTTC | CASSSGLQETQYF
. | TRBJ1-1 | TRBV20-1 | . | TGCAGTGCTAGTGCATACACTGAAGCTTTCTTT | CSASAYTEAFF
. | TRBJ1-1 | TRBV9 | . | TGTGCCAGCAGCGTAGCTGAAACAGCTGAAGCTTTCTTT | CASSVAETAEAFF
. | TRBJ2-7 | TRBV23-1 | . | TGCGCCAGCAGTCAATTGACCTTTGACCCCCACGAGCAGTACTTC | CASSQLTFDPHEQYF
. | TRBJ2-3 | TRBV30 | . | TGTGCCTGGAGCCGGGGCCTACCTAGCACAGATACGCAGTATTTT | CAWSRGLPSTDTQYF
TRBD1 | TRBJ1-2 | TRBV5-1 | . | TGCGCCAGCAGCAGTGGGGGGACAGGTGGCTACACCTTC | CASSSGGTGGYTF
. | TRBJ2-3 | TRBV11-2 | . | TGTGCCAGCAGCTTTATTGACGGGGGAGGCACAGATACGCAGTATTTT | CASSFIDGGGTDTQYF
TRBD2 | TRBJ2-5 | TRBV27 | . | TGTGCCAGCAGGGGACTAGCGGACGGAGAGACCCAGTACTTC | CASRGLADGETQYF
. | TRBJ2-7 | TRBV10-1 | . | TGCGCCAGCAGTGCCGGACAGCCCTCCTACGAGCAGTACTTC | CASSAGQPSYEQYF
. | TRBJ2-5 | TRBV29-1 | . | TGCAGCGTTGGGGCGGGGTCGAGGGTAGAGACCCAGTACTTC | CSVGAGSRVETQYF
. | TRBJ2-2 | TRBV6-5 | once | TGTGCCAGCAGTTACTCGGGCCAGTCCGGGGAGCTGTTTTTT | CASSYSGQSGELFF
. | TRBJ2-5 | TRBV28 | . | TGTGCCAGCAGTTTAGATGAGACCCAGTACTTC | CASSLDETQYF
TRBD2 | TRBJ2-1 | TRBV6-5 | . | TGTGCCAGCAGTTTAGCGGGAGGGCTCGGTGAGCAGTTCTTC | CASSLAGGLGEQFF
TRBD1 | TRBJ1-1 | TRBV9 | . | TGTGCCAGCAGCGTAGCACAGGGGGGGACTGAAGCTTTCTTT | CASSVAQGGTEAFF
. | TRBJ2-7 | TRBV19 | . | TGTGCCAGTAGTCGGGGCAGGGATTCCGAGCAGTACTTC | CASSRGRDSEQYF
TRBD1 | TRBJ2-7 | TRBV2 | . | TGTGCCAGCAGCGCATTTACAGGGGACTACGAGCAGTACTTC | CASSAFTGDYEQYF
TRBD1 | TRBJ1-4 | TRBV7-9 | once | TGTGCCAGCAGCTTGGCCGGACAGGGAAAACTGTTTTTT | CASSLAGQGKLFF
. | TRBJ1-5 | TRBV5-6 | . | TGTGCCAGCAGCTATCATGATATTAATCAGCCCCAGCATTTT | CASSYHDINQPQHF
. | TRBJ2-5 | TRBV7-3 | . | TGTGCCAGCAGCTTTCAATCGAGGGAGACCCAGTACTTC | CASSFQSRETQYF
TRBD2 | TRBJ2-7 | TRBV7-3 | . | TGTGCCAGCAGCTTTGAGGGAGGGAGCTCCTACGAGCAGTACTTC | CASSFEGGSSYEQYF
. | TRBJ2-1 | TRBV19 | . | TGTGCCAGTAGTTCACTACCAAACAATGAGCAGTTCTTC | CASSSLPNNEQFF
TRBD1 | TRBJ1-3 | TRBV2 | once | TGTGCCAGCACCCAACAGGGGAGATCTGGAAACACCATATATTTT | CASTQQGRSGNTIYF
TRBD1 | TRBJ2-3 | TRBV6-6 | . | TGTGCCAGCAGGACAGGGACAGATACGCAGTATTTT | CASRTGTDTQYF